The 22 T cell receptor beta chains presented below share a single source sample, sequenced in a study of T cells in tumors after PD-1 blockade. The protocol was immunoSEQ multiplex PCR, while the TCRdb copy is restricted to in-frame clones and leaves out a portion. The sample comprises around 50,000 clones, more than 60% of which are singletons, and over 7.5% rests with the top ten. The starting material was PBMCs, obtained before anti-PD-1 therapy. The receptors stem from a human donor with advanced basal cell or squamous cell carcinoma (not recorded which).

The chain is built from TRBV18 and TRBJ2-7; D gene unclear. CDR1 and CDR2 (germline): KGHSH, LQKENI. The ends were cut back, 3 bases at V and 4 bases at J, with 16 bases in the middle. The CDR3 loop spans 15 amino acids. The DNA for the CDR3 is TGTGCCAGCTCACCCTCCGGCCCAGCAATATACGAGCAGTACTTC. It codes for CASSPSGPAIYEQYF.

This clone occurred a few times. The chain joins TRBV19 to TRBJ2-5; 8 bases are shared with TRBD2. Germline V gene lookup returns CDR1 LNHDA and CDR2 SQIVND (reference sequence). The CDR3 sequence is 16 residues long. V lost 4 bases to trimming and J lost 1 base; unmatched junction nucleotides: 8. The CDR3, as DNA: TGTGCCAGTAGTAAGTTGAGGAGCGGGGGCCAAGAGACCCAGTACTTC. Encoded protein: CASSKLRSGGQETQYF.

The chain uses TRBV6-5 and TRBJ1-2; no clear D gene. Germline V gives CDR1 MNHEY, CDR2 SVGAGI. The CDR3 covers 14 residues. Trimming pared 0 bases from V and 0 bases from J, leaving 5 bases between. CDR3: CASSYSSANYGYTF. The CDR3 DNA reads TGTGCCAGCAGTTACTCGTCGGCTAACTATGGCTACACCTTC.

This sequence joins TRBV5-8 and TRBJ2-6; D may be TRBD1 (5 bases). Looked up from germline, CDR1 is SGHTS and CDR2 is YDEGEE. V was clipped by 4 bases and J by 2 bases, with 22 bases between them. The CDR3 runs to 19 residues. CDR3 nucleotide sequence: TGTGCCAGCAGCCTTGAGACCAGGGCATATTCGGCTGGGGCCAACGTCCTGACTTTC. Its translation: CASSLETRAYSAGANVLTF.

The rearrangement links TRBV3-1 (or the pseudogene TRBV3-2) to TRBJ2-2, with D uncertain. The CDR3 consists of 12 residues. CDR1 LGHDT and CDR2 YNNKEL come from the germline V gene (reference sequence). Trimming took off 1 base at V and 8 bases at J, with 5 bases between the two ends. CDR3 coding DNA: TGTGCCAGCAGCCAAGCAGCGGGGGAGCTGTTTTTT. Protein: CASSQAAGELFF.

The chain uses TRBV19 and TRBJ1-1, with D hard to call. Germline V CDR1 and CDR2: LNHDA, SQIVND (reference sequence). V lost 7 bases and J lost 3, with 15 bases in between. The CDR3 contains 14 residues. CDR3 amino acids: CASNFGLVHTEAFF. CDR3 nucleotide sequence: TGTGCCAGTAATTTCGGGTTGGTGCACACTGAAGCTTTCTTT.

The rearrangement uses TRBV3-1 (or the pseudogene TRBV3-2) and TRBJ2-7; D gene ambiguous. V shed 2 bases and J shed 2 bases, with 7 bases lying between them. Germline CDR1 LGHDT, CDR2 YNNKEL (reference sequence). The CDR3 covers 13 residues. CDR3 nucleotide sequence: TGTGCCAGCAGCCAACATGAGGCCTACGAGCAGTACTTC. It encodes CASSQHEAYEQYF.

This clone has a handful of counts. The chain recombines TRBV5-1 with TRBJ2-7; possible D gene TRBD2, 5 bases. The ends were cut back, 4 bases at V and 1 base at J, with 12 bases in the middle. Germline assignment: CDR1 SGHRS and CDR2 YFSETQ. This CDR3 comprises 14 residues. In DNA, the CDR3 is TGCGCCAGCAGCCCCGGGATGGGATCCTACGAGCAGTACTTC. The encoded protein is CASSPGMGSYEQYF.

This clone was counted a single time. This rearrangement joins TRBV19 to TRBJ1-4; D remains ambiguous. This CDR3 region has 15 residues. The germline gives CDR1 LNHDA, CDR2 SQIVND (reference sequence). V lost 6 bases and J 1 base, leaving 12 bases between the germline ends. The CDR3 sequence: CASRTISGTNEKLFF. The CDR3 coding sequence is TGTGCCAGTAGAACGATCTCGGGAACTAATGAAAAACTGTTTTTT.

This clone was seen a handful of times. The chain links TRBV6-5 to TRBJ2-7; 8 positions match TRBD2. The junction had 6 bases not matched to a gene; V was cut back by 5 bases and J by 0 bases. The germline gives CDR1 MNHEY, CDR2 SVGAGI. The CDR3 spans 15 residues. DNA for the CDR3: TGTGCCAGCAGTCCCCAAGGGACTAGCTCCTACGAGCAGTACTTC. Residues: CASSPQGTSSYEQYF.

This clone has a single count. J is TRBJ1-1 and V is TRBV3-1 (or the pseudogene TRBV3-2), with D possibly TRBD1 on 5 matching bases. With 4 bases removed from V and 1 base from J, the gap between germline ends came to 13 bases. The CDR3 runs 15 residues. Germline values: CDR1 LGHDT, CDR2 YNNKEL (reference sequence). As DNA, the CDR3 is TGTGCCAGCAGCCGGAGACAGAGCCCGAACACTGAAGCTTTCTTT. Its translation: CASSRRQSPNTEAFF.

The chain joins TRBV10-3 to TRBJ2-3; 7 nucleotides agree with TRBD2. Germline CDR1 ENHRY, CDR2 SYGVKD. CDR3 length equals 16 residues. The trim removed 6 bases at V and 3 bases at J, leaving 12 bases unmatched. The chain's CDR3 is CAISPSWVAGTDTQYF. In DNA, the CDR3 is TGTGCCATCAGCCCCTCTTGGGTAGCGGGTACAGATACGCAGTATTTT.

The CDR3 protein is CASSRTGERGDTQYF. The CDR3 DNA is TGCGCCAGCAGCCGGACAGGGGAGAGGGGAGATACGCAGTATTTT. The chain combines TRBV4-1 with TRBJ2-3, with TRBD1 matching over 9 bases. V shed 4 bases and J 5 bases; nucleotides not matched to a gene: 7. Germline V gene lookup returns CDR1 MGHRA and CDR2 YSYEKL. The CDR3 loop spans 15 amino acids.

The chain links TRBV5-1 to TRBJ2-2; 9 positions match TRBD1. The CDR3 contains 16 residues. Germline lookup yields CDR1 SGHRS and CDR2 YFSETQ. V shed 3 bases, J shed 7 bases, and the junction held 10 bases outside the gene matches. This CDR3 reads CASSSQIQGASGELFF. The CDR3 nucleotides read TGCGCCAGCAGCTCACAAATACAGGGGGCGAGCGGGGAGCTGTTTTTT.

This chain uses TRBV24-1 with TRBJ2-5; 11 nucleotides match TRBD2. Germline values: CDR1 KGHDR, CDR2 SFDVKD. This CDR3 region has 17 residues. The trim removed 3 bases at V and 5 bases at J, leaving 10 bases unmatched. The CDR3 here is CATSDPPGLAADETQYF. In DNA form, the CDR3 reads TGTGCCACCAGTGATCCTCCGGGACTAGCGGCAGATGAGACCCAGTACTTC.

The V and J genes are TRBV7-2 and TRBJ2-3; 11 nucleotides agree with TRBD2. From germline, CDR1 is SGHTA and CDR2 FQGNSA. V shed 5 bases, J shed 2 bases, and the junction held 12 bases outside the gene matches. This CDR3 region has 18 residues. The CDR3 spells CASSNRPIAGGNTDTQYF. For the CDR3, the DNA is TGTGCCAGCAGCAACCGGCCGATAGCGGGGGGGAACACAGATACGCAGTATTTT. The full variable domain, with the rest looked up from reference TRBV7-2 and TRBJ2-3, is GAGVSQSPSNKVTEKGKDVELRCDPISGHTALYWYRQSLGQGLEFLIYFQGNSAPDKSGLPSDRFSAERTGGSVSTLTIQRTQQEDSAVYLCASSNRPIAGGNTDTQYFGPGTRLTVL.

This clone occurred once. The chain combines TRBV6-5 with TRBJ2-1; 7 bases are shared with TRBD2. J lost 7 bases, V lost 7 bases, and 7 bases had no gene match. There are 13 residues in the CDR3. Germline loops: CDR1 MNHEY, CDR2 SVGAGI. The CDR3 spells CASTRPSGNEQFF. The CDR3 region has the DNA TGTGCCAGCACTAGGCCTAGCGGTAATGAGCAGTTCTTC.

Comments on this clone: Other DNA sequences of this sample code for an identical CDR3. This sequence joins TRBV28 and TRBJ1-5, with 7 positions matching TRBD1. V dropped 4 bases and J dropped 3; count of bases not matched to a gene: 3. Germline lookup yields CDR1 MDHEN and CDR2 SYDVKM. The CDR3 sequence is 14 residues long. The CDR3 sequence: CASSSGGSNQPQHF. CDR3 nucleotide sequence: TGTGCCAGCAGTTCAGGGGGTTCCAATCAGCCCCAGCATTTT.

J is TRBJ2-7 and V is TRBV29-1, with a weak D call TRBD1 (5 bases). The V and J ends lost 3 bases and 2 bases respectively, with 11 bases between them. The CDR3 covers 13 residues. Looked up from germline, CDR1 is SQVTM and CDR2 is ANQGSEA. The CDR3, as DNA: TGCAGCGTTGACGTCAGGGATCCCTACGAGCAGTACTTC. Its protein is CSVDVRDPYEQYF.

The V gene is TRBV5-4, the J gene TRBJ2-3, with a weak D call TRBD2 (6 bases). V was trimmed by 0 bases and J by 5 bases, leaving 10 bases between them. CDR1 SGHNT and CDR2 YYREEE come from the germline V gene (reference sequence). The CDR3 is 14 residues long. The chain's CDR3 is CASSLVAGGDTQYF. The CDR3 coding sequence is TGTGCCAGCAGCTTGGTGGCCGGGGGAGATACGCAGTATTTT.

The chain links TRBV14 to TRBJ2-2; tentatively, D is TRBD2 (5 bases). V was cut by 1 base and J by 0 bases, with 9 bases left in between. This CDR3 spans 16 amino acids. From germline, CDR1 is SGHDN and CDR2 FVKESK. The CDR3 bases are TGTGCCAGCAGCCAAGTGAGGGCAGCGAACACCGGGGAGCTGTTTTTT. Translating gives CASSQVRAANTGELFF.

V gene TRBV19 combines with J gene TRBJ2-7, with D possibly matching TRBD1 (6 bases). This CDR3 is 14 amino acids long. Trimming cost V 5 bases and J 0 bases, with 11 bases left between them. The germline V gene has CDR1 LNHDA and CDR2 SQIVND (reference sequence). In DNA form, the CDR3 reads TGTGCCAGTAGTCCCTTGACAGGCTCCTACGAGCAGTACTTC. Protein product: CASSPLTGSYEQYF.